This note documents a single TCR beta chain sequence. This record belongs to a study of Graves' ophthalmopathy and Graves' hyperthyroidism. A volume of approximately 9.2 ml of fresh peripheral blood supplied the PBMCs. RNA served as the template for amplifying TCR beta CDR3 regions. First-round RT-PCR with HTBI primers preceded a second-round multiplex PCR. One entry per CDR3 protein, called by TCRdb with MiXCR from the multiplex PCR reads. The sample lists 600,000 to 700,000 distinct CDR3 sequences, roughly 39% occurring once. The TCR was taken from an adult man with Graves' ophthalmopathy. What was sequenced was peripheral blood.

The CDR3 here is CAISESRTGGPETQYF. The CDR3 DNA sequence: TGTGCCATCAGTGAGTCGAGGACAGGGGGCCCGGAGACCCAGTACTTC. The chain couples TRBV10-3 to TRBJ2-5, with 11 bases aligning to TRBD1. The J segment lost 5 bases and the V segment lost 0 bases, leaving 5 bases of the junction unmatched. Germline values: CDR1 ENHRY, CDR2 SYGVKD. The CDR3 covers 16 residues.